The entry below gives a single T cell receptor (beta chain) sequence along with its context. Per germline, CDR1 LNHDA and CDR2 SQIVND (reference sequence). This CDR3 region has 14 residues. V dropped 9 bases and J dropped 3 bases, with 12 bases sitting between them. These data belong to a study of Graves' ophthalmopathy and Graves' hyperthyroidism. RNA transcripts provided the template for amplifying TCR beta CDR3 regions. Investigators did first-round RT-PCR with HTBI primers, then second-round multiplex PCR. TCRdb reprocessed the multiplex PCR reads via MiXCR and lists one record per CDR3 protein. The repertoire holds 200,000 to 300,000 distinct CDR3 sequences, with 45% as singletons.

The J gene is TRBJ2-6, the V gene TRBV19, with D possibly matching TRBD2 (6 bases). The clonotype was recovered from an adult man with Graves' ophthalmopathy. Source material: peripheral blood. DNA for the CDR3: TGTGCCAGCATGGAGGGAAGTGGGGCCAACGTCCTGACTTTC. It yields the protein CASMEGSGANVLTF.